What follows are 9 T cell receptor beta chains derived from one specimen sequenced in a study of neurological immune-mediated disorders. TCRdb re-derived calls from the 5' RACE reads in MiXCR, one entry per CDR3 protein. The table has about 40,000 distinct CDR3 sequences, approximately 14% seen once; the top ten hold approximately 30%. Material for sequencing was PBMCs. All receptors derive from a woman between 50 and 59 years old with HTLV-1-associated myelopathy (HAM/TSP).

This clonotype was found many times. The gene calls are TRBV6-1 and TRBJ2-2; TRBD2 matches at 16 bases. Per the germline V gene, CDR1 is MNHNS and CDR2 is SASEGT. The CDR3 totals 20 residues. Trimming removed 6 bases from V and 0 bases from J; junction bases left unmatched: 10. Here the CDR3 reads CASREGLAGGNYANTGELFF. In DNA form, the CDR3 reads TGTGCCAGCAGAGAGGGACTAGCGGGGGGGAATTACGCGAACACCGGGGAGCTGTTTTTT.

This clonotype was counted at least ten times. The chain's CDR3 is CASGPTGTTEAFF. In nucleotides, the CDR3 is TGTGCCAGCGGCCCGACAGGGACCACTGAAGCTTTCTTT. The rearrangement links TRBV7-9 to TRBJ1-1; 7 bases line up with TRBD1. The V gene end was trimmed by 8 bases and the J gene end by 4 bases; junction bases not matched to a gene: 7. CDR3 size: 13 residues. Looked up from germline, CDR1 is SEHNR and CDR2 is FQNEAQ (reference sequence).

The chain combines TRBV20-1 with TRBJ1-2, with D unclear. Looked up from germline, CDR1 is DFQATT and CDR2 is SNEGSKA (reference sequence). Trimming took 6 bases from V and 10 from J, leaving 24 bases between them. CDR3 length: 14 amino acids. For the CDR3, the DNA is TGCAGTGCGCCCCCGTCGGGCCAGTCCGCTGTCTACACCTTC. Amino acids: CSAPPSGQSAVYTF.

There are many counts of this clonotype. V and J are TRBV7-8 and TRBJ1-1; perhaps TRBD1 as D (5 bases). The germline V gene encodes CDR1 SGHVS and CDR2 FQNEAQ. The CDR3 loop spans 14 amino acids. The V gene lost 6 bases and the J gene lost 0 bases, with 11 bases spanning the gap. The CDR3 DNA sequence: TGTGCCAGCAGGGAATGGGGCATGAACACTGAAGCTTTCTTT. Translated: CASREWGMNTEAFF.

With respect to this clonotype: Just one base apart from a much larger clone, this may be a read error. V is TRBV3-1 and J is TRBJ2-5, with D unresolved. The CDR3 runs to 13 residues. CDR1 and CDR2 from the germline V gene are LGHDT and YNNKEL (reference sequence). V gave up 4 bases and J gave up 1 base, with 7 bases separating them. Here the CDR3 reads CASSLIVQETQYF. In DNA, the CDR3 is TGTGCCAGCAGCCTGATCGTCCAAGAGACCCAGTACTTC.

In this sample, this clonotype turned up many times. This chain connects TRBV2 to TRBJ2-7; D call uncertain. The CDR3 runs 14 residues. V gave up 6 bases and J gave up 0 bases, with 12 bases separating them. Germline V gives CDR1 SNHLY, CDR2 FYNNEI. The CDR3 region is CASRATTSSYEQYF. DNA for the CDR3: TGTGCCAGCAGGGCTACGACAAGCTCCTACGAGCAGTACTTC.

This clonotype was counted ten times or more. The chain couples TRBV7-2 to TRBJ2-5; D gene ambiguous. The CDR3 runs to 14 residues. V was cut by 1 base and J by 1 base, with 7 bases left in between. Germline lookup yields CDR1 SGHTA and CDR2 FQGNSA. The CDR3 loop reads CASSLVSGQETQYF. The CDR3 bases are TGTGCCAGCAGCTTAGTGTCAGGCCAAGAGACCCAGTACTTC.

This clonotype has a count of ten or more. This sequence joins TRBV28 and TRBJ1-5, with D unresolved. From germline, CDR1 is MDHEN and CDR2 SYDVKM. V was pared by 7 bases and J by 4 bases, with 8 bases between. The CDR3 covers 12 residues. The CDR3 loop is CASTLPNQPQHF. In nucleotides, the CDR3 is TGTGCCAGCACTTTGCCGAATCAGCCCCAGCATTTT.

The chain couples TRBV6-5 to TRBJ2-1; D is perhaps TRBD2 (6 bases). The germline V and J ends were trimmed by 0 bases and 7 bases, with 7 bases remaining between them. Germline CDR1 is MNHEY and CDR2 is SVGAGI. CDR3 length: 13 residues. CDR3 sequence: CASSYSLANEQFF. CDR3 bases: TGTGCCAGCAGTTACTCTCTAGCGAATGAGCAGTTCTTC.